These 24 T cell receptor beta chains were all obtained from the same sample, sequenced in a study of control samples from healthy donors and cancer patients. TCRdb's copy holds only in-frame clones and misses some; the assay was immunoSEQ multiplex PCR. The profile covers about 99,000 clones, with around 89% appearing a single time and about 18% taken by the ten largest. The sequencing input was PBMCs. Every receptor here comes from a man in his fifties or sixties with lung cancer.

V usage is TRBV4-2 and J usage is TRBJ1-1; no firm D call. From germline, CDR1 is LGHNA and CDR2 YNFKEQ. V was trimmed by 8 bases and J by 11 bases, leaving 15 bases between them. The CDR3 runs 11 residues. The CDR3 sequence is CASLMGSSAFF. The CDR3 bases are TGTGCCAGCTTAATGGGCAGTTCGGCTTTCTTT.

The J gene is TRBJ1-4, the V gene TRBV18; D gene ambiguous. CDR3 size: 14 residues. The germline gives CDR1 KGHSH, CDR2 LQKENI. Trimming stripped 3 bases from V and 0 bases from J, with 5 bases between. The CDR3 region has the DNA TGTGCCAGCTCACCCCGTGCAACTAATGAAAAACTGTTTTTT. Its protein is CASSPRATNEKLFF.

A note on this clone: The junction and the germline gene differ at one end; a read error may be behind it. This CDR3 is also generated by other DNA sequences in the sample. The chain joins TRBV5-1 to TRBJ2-3; either TRBD1 or TRBD2 may supply D (6 bases each). CDR3 size: 13 residues. Germline loops: CDR1 SGHRS, CDR2 YFSETQ. CDR3 residues: CASSLGGPDTQYF. The CDR3 DNA follows: TGCGCCAGCAGTTTGGGGGGCCCGGATACGCAGTATTTT.

The CDR3 nucleotides are TGTGCCAGCAGAGGGGACAGGGCTGGAAACACCATATATTTT. Its translation is CASRGDRAGNTIYF. The chain joins TRBV2 to TRBJ1-3; 9 bases match TRBD1. The CDR3 covers 14 residues. Unmatched junction bases numbered 2, after V lost 6 bases and J lost 2 bases. CDR1 and CDR2 from the germline V gene are SNHLY and FYNNEI. The whole variable domain, filled in from reference TRBV2 and TRBJ1-3, reads EPEVTQTPSHQVTQMGQEVILRCVPISNHLYFYWYRQILGQKVEFLVSFYNNEISEKSEIFDDQFSVERPDGSNFTLKIRSTKLEDSAMYFCASRGDRAGNTIYFGEGSWLTVV.

The chain links TRBV7-8 to TRBJ1-2, with 10 nucleotides matching TRBD1. This CDR3 region has 14 residues. The germline V gene has CDR1 SGHVS and CDR2 FQNEAQ. Germline trimming cut 5 bases from V and 4 bases from J; bases unmatched to any gene: 4. CDR3 sequence (DNA): TGTGCCAGCAGCCCGGGACAGGGGCCCTATGGCTACACCTTC. Translated: CASSPGQGPYGYTF.

This clone was picked up a small number of times. The rearrangement joins TRBV6-6 to TRBJ1-1; a weak D match, TRBD1 (6 bases). Germline CDR1 is MNHNY and CDR2 is SVGAGI (reference sequence). There are 11 residues in the CDR3. In DNA form, the CDR3 reads TGTGCACCGGGGGGGCGGCCTGAAGCTTTCTTT. Translation gives CAPGGRPEAFF.

The chain carries TRBV9 and TRBJ2-2; D perhaps matches TRBD1 (5 bases). The germline CDR1 and CDR2 sequences are SGDLS and YYNGEE. The CDR3 totals 14 residues. V was cut by 0 bases and J by 6 bases, with 9 bases left in between. CDR3 sequence (DNA): TGTGCCAGCAGCGTAGATAGGGGTGCCGGGGAGCTGTTTTTT. Amino acid sequence: CASSVDRGAGELFF.

This clone turned up a few times. This chain links TRBV2 with TRBJ1-1; no firm D call. V was pared by 11 bases and J by 3 bases, with 10 bases between. The CDR3 runs to 11 residues. The V gene's germline CDR1 is SNHLY and CDR2 FYNNEI. The CDR3 nucleotides read TGTGCCTCTCGCCGGGACACTGAAGCTTTCTTT. Translating it yields CASRRDTEAFF.

This clone has a single count. V gene TRBV19 combines with J gene TRBJ1-1; D call uncertain. Germline V gives CDR1 LNHDA, CDR2 SQIVND (reference sequence). V dropped 0 bases and J dropped 7 bases, with 6 bases sitting between them. The CDR3 has 12 amino acids. CDR3 loop: CASSIDGFEAFF. CDR3 sequence (DNA): TGTGCCAGTAGTATAGACGGTTTTGAAGCTTTCTTT. The whole variable domain, filled in from reference TRBV19 and TRBJ1-1, reads DGGITQSPKYLFRKEGQNVTLSCEQNLNHDAMYWYRQDPGQGLRLIYYSQIVNDFQKGDIAEGYSVSREKKESFPLTVTSAQKNPTAFYLCASSIDGFEAFFGQGTRLTVV.

The V call is TRBV11-1, the J call TRBJ2-7; no clear D. V lost 8 bases, J lost 7 bases, and 12 bases lay in between. Per the germline V gene, CDR1 is SGHAT and CDR2 is FQDESV (reference sequence). CDR3 size: 11 residues. The CDR3 DNA sequence: TGTGCCAGCTCTTATGGGGAAGAGCAGTACGTC. The encoded protein is CASSYGEEQYV.

The chain has TRBV7-3 and TRBJ1-1, with TRBD1 matching 7 bases. The CDR3 totals 14 residues. V was clipped by 5 bases and J by 1 base; unmatched bases: 4. Germline CDR1 is SGHTA and CDR2 is FQGTGA. In DNA form, the CDR3 reads TGTGCCAGCAGCCCTCGACAGGGGAACACTGAAGCTTTCTTT. Amino acid sequence: CASSPRQGNTEAFF.

V gene TRBV12-5 combines with J gene TRBJ2-3; tentatively, D is TRBD1 or TRBD2 (5 bases each). Germline V gene data show CDR1 as LGHNT and CDR2 as FRNRAP. The CDR3 totals 18 residues. The V end was cut by 0 bases, the J end by 0 bases, with 16 bases between. As DNA, the CDR3 is TGTGCTAGTGGTTTGGTCTGGGACGGAACTTCTAGCACAGATACGCAGTATTTT. It codes for CASGLVWDGTSSTDTQYF. Complete variable domain (other parts from reference TRBV12-5 and TRBJ2-3): DARVTQTPRHKVTEMGQEVTMRCQPILGHNTVFWYRQTMMQGLELLAYFRNRAPLDDSGMPKDRFSAEMPDATLATLKIQPSEPRDSAVYFCASGLVWDGTSSTDTQYFGPGTRLTVL.

The J gene is TRBJ1-1, the V gene TRBV6-5; D perhaps matches TRBD1 (6 bases). The CDR3 runs to 15 residues. CDR1 is MNHEY and CDR2 is SVGAGI in the germline V gene. V was clipped by 6 bases and J by 1 base, with 15 bases between them. CDR3 in amino acids: CASRVLQGGNTEAFF. CDR3 DNA: TGTGCCAGCAGAGTATTACAGGGAGGGAACACTGAAGCTTTCTTT.

The chain couples TRBV30 to TRBJ1-1, with unresolved D. The CDR3 runs to 12 residues. The V and J ends lost 2 bases and 1 base respectively, with 5 bases between them. The germline V gene encodes CDR1 GTSNPN and CDR2 SVGIG (reference sequence). CDR3 protein: CAWSRTNTEAFF. The CDR3 region has the DNA TGTGCCTGGAGTAGGACGAACACTGAAGCTTTCTTT. Using reference TRBV30 and TRBJ1-1 for the parts outside the CDR3, the full variable domain is SQTIHQWPATLVQPVGSPLSLECTVEGTSNPNLYWYRQAAGRGLQLLFYSVGIGQISSEVPQNLSASRPQDRQFILSSKKLLLSDSGFYLCAWSRTNTEAFFGQGTRLTVV.

The CDR3 DNA sequence: TGTGCCAGTGGACAGCCAAAGTTTGAGCAGTACTTC. Translation gives CASGQPKFEQYF. The chain carries TRBV6-5 and TRBJ2-7; D perhaps matches TRBD1 (6 bases). The CDR3 is 12 residues long. The germline V gene encodes CDR1 MNHEY and CDR2 SVGAGI. V was shortened by 9 bases and J by 7 bases, with 16 bases between the two germline ends.

The chain has TRBV29-1 and TRBJ2-7; the match to TRBD1 covers 7 bases. CDR3 length equals 16 residues. The V gene end was trimmed by 0 bases and the J gene end by 0 bases; junction bases not matched to a gene: 8. Germline CDR1 reads SQVTM; CDR2 reads ANQGSEA. CDR3 DNA: TGCAGCGTTGAAGAGTGGGACAGCTACCACTCCTACGAGCAGTACGTC. This translates into CSVEEWDSYHSYEQYV.

The chain links TRBV6-9 to TRBJ1-5; the D is unclear. The CDR3 contains 13 residues. CDR1 is MNHGY and CDR2 is SVAAGI in the germline V gene. V was pared by 0 bases and J by 15 bases, with 15 bases between. The CDR3 sequence is CASSYSFRAFRHF. CDR3 sequence (DNA): TGTGCCAGCAGTTATTCGTTTCGGGCGTTCCGGCATTTT.

V and J are TRBV5-4 and TRBJ2-1; D is possibly TRBD2 (5 bases). Looked up from germline, CDR1 is SGHNT and CDR2 is YYREEE (reference sequence). The length of the CDR3 is 15 residues. Trimming cost V 3 bases and J 0 bases, with 10 bases left between them. The CDR3 DNA reads as TGTGCCAGCAGCTCCGGGAAGAGCTCCTACAATGAGCAGTTCTTC. Amino acid sequence: CASSSGKSSYNEQFF. Using reference TRBV5-4 and TRBJ2-1 for the parts outside the CDR3, the full variable domain is ETGVTQSPTHLIKTRGQQVTLRCSSQSGHNTVSWYQQALGQGPQFIFQYYREEENGRGNFPPRFSGLQFPNYSSELNVNALELDDSALYLCASSSGKSSYNEQFFGPGTRLTVL.

The chain recombines TRBV7-6 with TRBJ2-2; D possibly corresponds to TRBD1 (6 bases). Germline CDR1 is SGHVS and CDR2 is FNYEAQ. Trimming took off 4 bases at V and 1 base at J, with 10 bases between the two ends. This CDR3 is built from 15 residues. CDR3 loop: CASSSRTVNTGELFF. The CDR3 nucleotides are TGTGCCAGCAGCTCCCGGACAGTGAACACCGGGGAGCTGTTTTTT.

The chain couples TRBV27 to TRBJ1-6; D call uncertain. The CDR3 is 13 residues long. The V gene's germline CDR1 is MNHEY and CDR2 SMNVEV (reference sequence). Trimming pared 8 bases from V and 0 bases from J, leaving 5 bases between. CDR3 nucleotides: TGTGCCAGCCGGGACTCCTATAATTCACCCCTCCACTTT. Amino acids: CASRDSYNSPLHF.

The chain joins TRBV6-5 to TRBJ1-5; D remains ambiguous. Germline V gene sequence: CDR1 MNHEY, CDR2 SVGAGI. Trimming took off 6 bases at V and 3 bases at J, with 15 bases between the two ends. The CDR3 runs to 15 residues. CDR3 residues: CASSSRLGPNQPQHF. CDR3 DNA: TGTGCCAGCAGCTCCCGTTTAGGGCCCAATCAGCCCCAGCATTTT.

In this sample, this clone turned up a few times. V is TRBV12-5 and J is TRBJ2-3; D call uncertain. The CDR3 extends over 18 amino acids. The germline V gene encodes CDR1 LGHNT and CDR2 FRNRAP. Trimming stripped 0 bases from V and 0 bases from J, with 16 bases between. The CDR3 sequence is CASGLVADGSLSTDTQYF. CDR3 sequence (DNA): TGTGCTAGTGGTTTGGTAGCTGATGGATCCTTAAGCACAGATACGCAGTATTTT.

The chain links TRBV5-1 to TRBJ2-5; possibly TRBD1 for D (6 bases). V was pared by 2 bases and J by 5 bases, with 16 bases between. This CDR3 is built from 15 residues. Germline V gene lookup returns CDR1 SGHRS and CDR2 YFSETQ. This CDR3 is CASSFIQGPSETQYF. CDR3 coding DNA: TGCGCCAGCAGCTTCATACAGGGCCCATCGGAGACCCAGTACTTC.

The gene calls are TRBV24-1 and TRBJ2-2, with 7 bases aligning to TRBD1. Germline V gene data show CDR1 as KGHDR and CDR2 as SFDVKD. The length of the CDR3 is 17 residues. With 3 bases clipped from V and 4 bases from J, the junction kept 10 bases outside the gene matches. CDR3: CATSDPWTGTLTGELFF. The CDR3 coding sequence is TGTGCCACCAGTGATCCATGGACAGGAACCCTCACCGGGGAGCTGTTTTTT.